The 3 T cell receptor beta chains below come from one sample, sequenced in a study of CD8+CD57+ T cells in acquired aplastic anemia. In patients chosen for sequencing, flow cytometry had shown CD8+CD57+ cell expansion. TCR beta VDJ and CDR3 were profiled, and genomic DNA was the template. TCRdb used MiXCR to reprocess the reads, holding one entry per CDR3 protein. The repertoire holds fewer than 250,000 distinct CDR3 sequences, with almost 50% as singletons. The sample consisted of sorted CD4+, CD8+, or CD8+CD57+ T cells (not recorded which) from PBMCs. These receptors were collected from a human donor with aplastic anemia.

This clonotype was seen ten or more times. The J gene is TRBJ1-2, the V gene TRBV5-1, with TRBD1 matching over 9 bases. Germline V gene data show CDR1 as SGHRS and CDR2 as YFSETQ. V lost 4 bases to trimming and J lost 8 bases; unmatched junction nucleotides: 9. The CDR3 loop spans 14 amino acids. CDR3 in amino acids: CASSVYTGGVGYTF. In DNA, the CDR3 is TGCGCCAGCAGCGTATACACAGGGGGCGTAGGCTACACCTTC.

This clonotype came up many times. The J gene is TRBJ2-7, the V gene TRBV5-1; no reliable D call. V was trimmed by 2 bases and J by 1 base, leaving 7 bases between them. Germline V CDR1 and CDR2: SGHRS, YFSETQ. The CDR3 length is 13 residues. The CDR3 DNA follows: TGCGCCAGCAGCTTCTCCAGTTCCTACGAGCAGTACTTC. Translation: CASSFSSSYEQYF.

The rearrangement joins TRBV2 to TRBJ1-1; 11 nucleotides line up with TRBD1. With 6 bases clipped from V and 0 bases from J, the junction kept 9 bases outside the gene matches. The CDR3 has 17 amino acids. Germline V CDR1 and CDR2: SNHLY, FYNNEI. The DNA of the CDR3 is TGTGCCAGCAGGGCGGACAGGGGGCAGAGAATGAACACTGAAGCTTTCTTT. Its protein is CASRADRGQRMNTEAFF.